The 20 T cell receptor beta chains in this list originate from one sample, sequenced in a study of post-analysis software for immune sequencing data. Their specific antigens are unknown. Incorporated into the TCR beta cDNA libraries were unique molecular identifiers, which served to reduce PCR and sequencing biases. MiXCR, applied by TCRdb to the PCR reads, yields one record per CDR3 protein. The sample consists of some 890,000 distinct CDR3 sequences, approximately 50% of them appearing once. Study-wide results and caveats: Among four to six TRBV segments more frequent in patients than controls were TRBV5-6, TRBV5-1 and TRBV20-1.

The sequenced sample consisted of blood. These receptors all stem from a girl aged 5 to 17 with multiple sclerosis.

The chain employs TRBV5-1 and TRBJ2-5, with 7 bases lining up with TRBD2. V trimming: 4 bases; J trimming: 1 base; junction bases outside the gene matches: 16. CDR1 is SGHRS and CDR2 is YFSETQ in the germline V gene. CDR3 length equals 18 residues. CDR3 sequence (DNA): TGCGCCAGCAGCCCCGGACTAGTGGGTACCCGTTTCCAAGAGACCCAGTACTTC. Protein: CASSPGLVGTRFQETQYF.

The chain couples TRBV20-1 to TRBJ2-3, with a weak D call TRBD2 (6 bases). The CDR3 runs to 16 residues. The V gene lost 4 bases and the J gene lost 6 bases, with 23 bases spanning the gap. Germline V lookup: CDR1 DFQATT, CDR2 SNEGSKA (reference sequence). The CDR3: CSAIPSVEVAEDTQYF. In nucleotides, the CDR3 is TGCAGTGCTATCCCCTCGGTAGAAGTAGCGGAGGATACGCAGTATTTT.

The rearrangement uses TRBV29-1 and TRBJ2-7; 12 bases match TRBD2. The CDR3 contains 15 residues. In germline, CDR1 is SQVTM, CDR2 ANQGSEA. Unmatched junction bases numbered 11, after V lost 6 bases and J lost 5 bases. The chain's CDR3 is CSVRARLAGDNEQYF. The CDR3 DNA sequence: TGCAGCGTCCGAGCCCGACTAGCGGGGGACAACGAGCAGTACTTC.

The rearrangement joins TRBV11-2 to TRBJ2-1; 11 bases align to TRBD2. The last part of the DNA fits TRBJ2-7 better; the J call may be wrong. The germline V gene encodes CDR1 SGHAT and CDR2 FQNNGV. The length of the CDR3 is 16 residues. CDR3 protein: CASSYIAGGPGNEQYF. DNA of the CDR3: TGTGCCAGCAGCTATATAGCGGGAGGGCCAGGCAATGAGCAGTACTTC.

This clonotype was observed a few times. The chain is built from TRBV5-1 and TRBJ2-7, with unresolved D. Germline V gives CDR1 SGHRS, CDR2 YFSETQ. V dropped 2 bases and J dropped 4 bases, with 16 bases sitting between them. The CDR3 spans 15 residues. The CDR3 nucleotides read TGCGCCAGCAGCTTCGGCCCACCATCCGTTTACGAGCAGTACTTC. Translating it yields CASSFGPPSVYEQYF. The full variable domain, completed using reference TRBV5-1 and TRBJ2-7, is KAGVTQTPRYLIKTRGQQVTLSCSPISGHRSVSWYQQTPGQGLQFLFEYFSETQRNKGNFPGRFSGRQFSNSRSEMNVSTLELGDSALYLCASSFGPPSVYEQYFGPGTRLTVT.

V is TRBV27 and J is TRBJ1-2, with D uncertain. The CDR3 length is 13 residues. Trimming shortened V by 3 bases and J by 3 bases, and 8 bases separated the two germline ends. From germline, CDR1 is MNHEY and CDR2 SMNVEV (reference sequence). The CDR3 is CASSFKGDYGYTF. The DNA for the CDR3 is TGTGCCAGCAGTTTCAAGGGCGACTATGGCTACACCTTC.

This clonotype has just a few counts. The chain joins TRBV5-1 to TRBJ2-4; D gene uncertain. The end of the DNA is better explained by TRBJ2-7, so the J call may be wrong. Germline V lookup: CDR1 SGHRS, CDR2 YFSETQ. This CDR3 is 16 amino acids long. The CDR3: CASSAGRRQDSYEQYF. The CDR3 DNA sequence: TGCGCCAGCAGCGCCGGGCGTAGACAAGACTCCTACGAGCAGTACTTC.

A few counts support this clonotype. The chain is built from TRBV6-1 and TRBJ2-1; TRBD1 matches at 10 bases. The germline V gene encodes CDR1 MNHNS and CDR2 SASEGT. The trim removed 0 bases at V and 9 bases at J, leaving 5 bases unmatched. The CDR3 extends over 15 amino acids. CDR3 sequence: CASSEAPDRGFEQFF. CDR3 bases: TGTGCCAGCAGTGAAGCCCCGGACAGGGGGTTTGAGCAGTTCTTC.

Only one count was recorded for this clonotype. The CDR3 is CASSVLGESSYNEQFF. The CDR3 DNA sequence: TGTGCCAGCAGCGTATTAGGGGAGTCCTCCTACAATGAGCAGTTCTTC. This chain uses TRBV9 with TRBJ2-1; TRBD1 or TRBD2 may be the D gene (5 bases each). The V and J ends lost 1 base and 0 bases respectively, with 11 bases between them. The CDR3 totals 16 residues. Germline assignment: CDR1 SGDLS and CDR2 YYNGEE.

This chain joins TRBV20-1 and TRBJ2-3; no reliable D call. V was clipped by 1 base and J by 0 bases, with 14 bases between them. CDR1 DFQATT and CDR2 SNEGSKA come from the germline V gene (reference sequence). The length of the CDR3 is 16 residues. The CDR3 coding sequence is TGCAGTGCTAGAGTCACTGTCCGCCCAAGCACAGATACGCAGTATTTT. Translating it yields CSARVTVRPSTDTQYF.

This chain connects TRBV3-1 to TRBJ2-6; 9 nucleotides line up with TRBD2. Germline CDR1 is LGHDT and CDR2 is YNNKEL (reference sequence). CDR3 length equals 18 residues. Losses at the gene ends were 1 base for V and 0 bases for J; bases not matched to a gene: 4. The CDR3 DNA reads TGTGCCAGCAGCCAAGTCGGACTAGCGAGCTCTGGGGCCAACGTCCTGACTTTC. Protein product: CASSQVGLASSGANVLTF.

This clonotype was seen many times. This sequence joins TRBV29-1 and TRBJ2-7; 12 bases line up with TRBD2. The trim removed 6 bases at V and 2 bases at J, leaving 2 bases unmatched. This CDR3 contains 13 residues. Germline CDR1 and CDR2: SQVTM and ANQGSEA. The DNA of the CDR3 is TGCAGCGTAGGGACTAGCGGGCCCTACGAGCAGTACTTC. This sequence encodes CSVGTSGPYEQYF.

This clonotype was counted only a few times. The rearrangement links TRBV7-2 to TRBJ2-3; 12 nucleotides align to TRBD2. Per the germline V gene, CDR1 is SGHTA and CDR2 is FQGNSA. The J segment lost 3 bases and the V segment lost 6 bases, leaving 7 bases of the junction unmatched. CDR3 length equals 16 residues. The CDR3 spells CASRTTSGSGTDTQYF. CDR3 bases: TGTGCCAGCAGGACGACTAGCGGGAGTGGAACAGATACGCAGTATTTT.

V usage is TRBV5-1 and J usage is TRBJ2-4; D might be TRBD1 or TRBD2, each matching 5 bases. The end of the DNA is better explained by TRBJ2-7, so the J call may be wrong. This CDR3 is built from 15 residues. Germline-derived CDR1 and CDR2 are SGHRS and YFSETQ. In nucleotides, the CDR3 is TGCGCCAGCAGCTTGGCAGAACCAATGAGGGGCGAGCAGTACTTC. Residues: CASSLAEPMRGEQYF.

The chain recombines TRBV12-3 or TRBV12-4 with TRBJ2-3; D is perhaps TRBD1 or TRBD2 (6 bases each). The CDR3 has 14 amino acids. Deletions cut 3 bases from V and 4 bases from J, with 11 bases between. Here the CDR3 DNA reads TGTGCCAGCAGTTTGGGGGGCGGACCAGATACGCAGTATTTT. It translates to CASSLGGGPDTQYF.

The genes are TRBV27 and TRBJ1-2, with D uncertain. There are 15 residues in the CDR3. Deletions cut 4 bases from V and 4 bases from J, with 16 bases between. Germline CDR1 is MNHEY and CDR2 is SMNVEV (reference sequence). This CDR3 reads CASSSQQTDLYGYTF. CDR3 DNA: TGTGCCAGCAGTTCTCAACAGACGGACCTCTATGGCTACACCTTC.

This clonotype occurred a few times. The chain carries TRBV7-2 and TRBJ2-3; 8 positions match TRBD1. Germline V CDR1 and CDR2: SGHTA, FQGNSA. V shed 2 bases and J 3 bases; nucleotides not matched to a gene: 13. This CDR3 contains 18 residues. CDR3: CASSLSRDRPRATDTQYF. In DNA, the CDR3 is TGTGCCAGCAGCTTATCGAGGGACAGGCCTAGGGCAACAGATACGCAGTATTTT.

The chain has TRBV7-3 and TRBJ2-1; possible D gene TRBD1, 7 bases. The CDR3 covers 21 residues. The V end lost 5 bases, the J end lost 2 bases, and 31 bases lay between the germline ends. CDR1 and CDR2 from the germline V gene are SGHTA and FQGTGA. The CDR3 nucleotides read TGTGCCAGCAGCCTACCGACGGGGACTTCGGGGACAGAGGGACCCTACAATGAGCAGTTCTTC. This translates into CASSLPTGTSGTEGPYNEQFF.

Comment on this clonotype: A read error may account for a junction end that differs from germline. The chain is built from TRBV20-1 and TRBJ2-4, with D possibly TRBD1 on 6 matching bases. This CDR3 is built from 14 residues. The germline CDR1 and CDR2 sequences are DFQATT and SNEGSKA (reference sequence). The CDR3 loop reads CSAREARGKNIRYF. The DNA for the CDR3 is TGCAGTGCTAGAGAGGCCAGGGGCAAAAACATTCGGTACTTC.

The chain couples TRBV6-4 to TRBJ1-2; D is perhaps TRBD1 (6 bases). The V and J ends lost 5 bases and 3 bases respectively, with 10 bases between them. The V gene's germline CDR1 is MRHNA and CDR2 SNTAGT. This CDR3 spans 13 amino acids. Here the CDR3 DNA reads TGTGCCAGCAGTTGTGGGACACACTATGGCTACACCTTC. Protein sequence: CASSCGTHYGYTF.